Presented here are 14 T cell receptor beta chains from one specimen sequenced in a study of metastatic and nonmetastatic thyroid tumors. TCRdb redid the clone calls on the PCR reads using MiXCR. Of about 45,000 clones listed, about 4.2% were seen once; the top ten hold about 9.8%. Ahead of thyroid surgery, no patient had received treatment of any kind. The source material was blood. The origin of the receptors is a female donor with papillary thyroid cancer or a benign thyroid nodule (not recorded which). Some clones in this sample may be carry-over from other donors' samples.

There are many counts of this clone. The rearrangement uses TRBV20-1 and TRBJ2-7, with D possibly matching TRBD2 (6 bases). CDR1 and CDR2 (germline): DFQATT, SNEGSKA (reference sequence). CDR3 length: 14 amino acids. V gave up 0 bases and J gave up 2 bases, with 11 bases separating them. CDR3 DNA: TGCAGTGCTAGAGAATTCGGGGGAGCCTACGAGCAGTACTTC. Residues: CSAREFGGAYEQYF.

This clone has a handful of counts. The chain joins TRBV9 to TRBJ1-5, with D hard to call. Germline CDR1 and CDR2: SGDLS and YYNGEE. With 0 bases removed from V and 12 bases from J, the gap between germline ends came to 19 bases. The CDR3 runs 15 residues. CDR3 coding DNA: TGTGCCAGCAGCGTAGGCGGACGGGATAATGAGCACCAGCATTTT. This encodes CASSVGGRDNEHQHF.

In this sample, this clone turned up a few times. The V call is TRBV28, the J call TRBJ2-6, with 7 bases that match TRBD1. After removal of 5 bases from V and 5 bases from J, the junction contained 9 bases not matched to a gene. CDR1 MDHEN and CDR2 SYDVKM come from the germline V gene. The CDR3 consists of 16 residues. CDR3 coding DNA: TGTGCCAGCAGTCTACAGGGGCACGCCTGGGCCAACGTCCTGACTTTC. Encoded protein: CASSLQGHAWANVLTF.

This clone was counted many times. The chain joins TRBV6-1 to TRBJ2-7, with D possibly being TRBD1 or TRBD2 (6 bases each). This CDR3 region has 11 residues. The V end was cut by 11 bases, the J end by 7 bases, with 15 bases between. Germline V gene data show CDR1 as MNHNS and CDR2 as SASEGT. In DNA, the CDR3 is TGTGCCTCCATAGGAGGGGGAGAGCAGTACTTC. Its translation: CASIGGGEQYF.

The table lists this clone with a few counts. The chain employs TRBV6-1 and TRBJ1-4; TRBD1 is a possible D gene (5 bases). This CDR3 has 14 amino acids. V was cut by 8 bases and J by 7 bases, with 17 bases left in between. The germline V gene encodes CDR1 MNHNS and CDR2 SASEGT. The CDR3 region has the DNA TGTGCCAGCTCGTCTGCCGGGGCGAGTGAAAAACTGTTTTTT. Translation: CASSSAGASEKLFF.

The sample holds many counts of this clone. A much larger clone differs from this one at a single base, so this may be a read error. J is TRBJ2-3 and V is TRBV5-1, with 7 bases fitting TRBD1. V trimming: 3 bases; J trimming: 6 bases; junction bases outside the gene matches: 10. Per germline, CDR1 SGHRS and CDR2 YFSETQ. The CDR3 is 15 amino acids. In DNA form, the CDR3 reads TGCGCCAGCAGCTCCTCGGTCAGGGGGATGGATACGCAGTATTTT. Residues: CASSSSVRGMDTQYF.

In the case of this clone: One end of the junction does not line up with germline, which may come from a read error. The J gene is TRBJ2-5, the V gene TRBV5-1, with D perhaps TRBD1 or TRBD2 (6 bases each). Germline V gives CDR1 SGHRS, CDR2 YFSETQ. This CDR3 has 15 amino acids. In nucleotides, the CDR3 is TGCGCCAGCAGCCACGGGACCGGGGGCCAAGATACCCAGTACTTC. Translation: CASSHGTGGQDTQYF.

This clone was counted many times. V and J are TRBV30 and TRBJ2-2, with no clear D. CDR3 length: 14 amino acids. The germline CDR1 and CDR2 sequences are GTSNPN and SVGIG (reference sequence). Trimming left V 0 bases short and J 8 bases short, with 13 bases between. DNA for the CDR3: TGTGCCTGGAGTGTACCGTTGAGGAGAGGGGAGCTGTTTTTT. Its translation: CAWSVPLRRGELFF. Looking up the rest from reference TRBV30 and TRBJ2-2 gives the full variable domain: SQTIHQWPATLVQPVGSPLSLECTVEGTSNPNLYWYRQAAGRGLQLLFYSVGIGQISSEVPQNLSASRPQDRQFILSSKKLLLSDSGFYLCAWSVPLRRGELFFGEGSRLTVL.

This clone was counted at least ten times. The CDR3 DNA is TGCGCCAGCAGATACGGACAGGAGAACTATGGCTACACCTTC. Translating it yields CASRYGQENYGYTF. The chain recombines TRBV5-1 with TRBJ1-2; TRBD1 matches 7 bases. Trimming cost V 5 bases and J 2 bases; bases outside gene matches: 6. The CDR3 is 14 amino acids. Germline CDR1 reads SGHRS; CDR2 reads YFSETQ.

This clone appeared many times. The J gene is TRBJ1-1, the V gene TRBV7-9; D is undetermined. V was cut by 8 bases and J by 1 base, with 14 bases left in between. The CDR3 runs 14 residues. Germline loops: CDR1 SEHNR, CDR2 FQNEAQ (reference sequence). For the CDR3, the DNA is TGTGCCAGCGGGAACACGGATCGGAACACTGAAGCTTTCTTT. Translating gives CASGNTDRNTEAFF.

This clone has only a few counts. With a much larger clone just one base away, this may be a read error. The J gene is TRBJ2-5, the V gene TRBV4-2; D not resolved. The CDR3 is 14 amino acids. The germline CDR1 and CDR2 sequences are LGHNA and YNFKEQ. V lost 0 bases and J 5 bases, leaving 10 bases between the germline ends. This CDR3 reads CASSQDRLGETQYF. The DNA of the CDR3 is TGTGCCAGCAGCCAAGATCGGCTAGGGGAGACCCAGTACTTC.

This clone was recorded many times. The chain combines TRBV6-1 with TRBJ2-7; D gene ambiguous. The CDR3 consists of 12 residues. Per the germline V gene, CDR1 is MNHNS and CDR2 is SASEGT. The V end lost 5 bases, the J end lost 5 bases, and 10 bases lay between the germline ends. The CDR3 nucleotides read TGTGCCAGCAGTCCCTTTAGGGACGAGCAGTACTTC. Its protein product is CASSPFRDEQYF.

This clone was seen a few times. The J gene is TRBJ1-2, the V gene TRBV2; tentatively, D is TRBD1 (6 bases). Trimming took off 1 base at V and 6 bases at J, with 9 bases between the two ends. This CDR3 contains 13 residues. CDR1 and CDR2 (germline): SNHLY, FYNNEI. This CDR3 reads CASSEVQGNGYTF. In nucleotides, the CDR3 is TGTGCCAGCAGTGAAGTGCAGGGGAATGGCTACACCTTC. Full variable domain (remainder filled in from reference TRBV2 and TRBJ1-2): EPEVTQTPSHQVTQMGQEVILRCVPISNHLYFYWYRQILGQKVEFLVSFYNNEISEKSEIFDDQFSVERPDGSNFTLKIRSTKLEDSAMYFCASSEVQGNGYTFGSGTRLTVV.

This clone was detected ten times or more. CDR3 sequence reads: CASSWSTVPNEKLFF. Written as DNA, the CDR3 is TGTGCCAGCAGTTGGTCGACGGTACCTAATGAAAAACTGTTTTTT. The chain joins TRBV6-1 to TRBJ1-4; D unresolved. Germline V gene data show CDR1 as MNHNS and CDR2 as SASEGT. The CDR3 has 15 amino acids. Trimming cost V 5 bases and J 3 bases, with 13 bases left between them.